This is a list of T cell receptor beta chains from one sample in a study of blood T cell repertoires in COVID-19. TCRdb keeps only in-frame clones here, not all; method: immunoSEQ multiplex PCR. The table includes 230,000 or so clones, about 85% detected once. Input material: PBMCs or T cells enriched from blood (not recorded which). All receptors derive from a woman aged 25-40 years who had recovered from COVID-19. Each CDR3 is given with its conserved first and last residue. Each record gives: J gene, V gene, D gene, clone size, CDR3 protein, CDR3 DNA. The D gene is left open where the match is weak. Some rows have no size entry. The others give once, few or many, or a class for an expanded clone.

J: TRBJ1-2
V: TRBV3-1/TRBV3-2
D: TRBD1
size: .
CDR3: CASSQGQWNYGYTF
DNA: TGTGCCAGCAGCCAGGGACAGTGGAACTATGGCTACACCTTC

J: TRBJ1-1
V: TRBV18
D: .
size: .
CDR3: CASSPQGMNTEAFF
DNA: TGTGCCAGCTCACCACAGGGGATGAACACTGAAGCTTTCTTT

J: TRBJ1-2
V: TRBV11-2
D: .
size: .
CDR3: CASSFEAYYGYTF
DNA: TGTGCCAGCAGCTTTGAGGCTTACTATGGCTACACCTTC

J: TRBJ1-5
V: TRBV2
D: .
size: .
CDR3: CASSLQFSNQPQHF
DNA: TGTGCCAGCAGTTTACAGTTCAGCAATCAGCCCCAGCATTTT

J: TRBJ2-1
V: TRBV7-3
D: .
size: .
CDR3: CASSLTRDYNEQFF
DNA: TGTGCCAGCAGCTTAACTCGGGACTACAATGAGCAGTTCTTC

J: TRBJ2-1
V: TRBV5-4
D: TRBD2
size: .
CDR3: CASSLGLAGGNEQFF
DNA: TGTGCCAGCAGCTTGGGTCTAGCGGGTGGCAATGAGCAGTTCTTC

J: TRBJ1-1
V: TRBV5-1
D: .
size: .
CDR3: CASSLGTANTEAFF
DNA: TGCGCCAGCAGCTTGGGGACAGCTAACACTGAAGCTTTCTTT

J: TRBJ1-1
V: TRBV6-1
D: .
size: .
CDR3: CASSETQTLLMNTEAFF
DNA: TGTGCCAGCAGTGAGACGCAGACCCTACTAATGAACACTGAAGCTTTCTTT

J: TRBJ1-2
V: TRBV5-1
D: .
size: .
CDR3: CASSLVSSGNYGYTF
DNA: TGCGCCAGCAGCTTGGTCTCGTCGGGGAACTATGGCTACACCTTC

J: TRBJ2-7
V: TRBV19
D: TRBD1
size: .
CDR3: CASTGSGQFHEQYF
DNA: TGTGCCAGTACCGGGTCGGGACAGTTCCACGAGCAGTACTTC

J: TRBJ2-3
V: TRBV2
D: TRBD1
size: .
CDR3: CASSRDRDTQYF
DNA: TGTGCCAGCAGTAGGGACAGAGATACGCAGTATTTT

J: TRBJ1-2
V: TRBV16
D: TRBD1
size: .
CDR3: CASSQVTGGDGYTF
DNA: TGTGCCAGCAGCCAAGTGACAGGGGGCGATGGCTACACCTTC

J: TRBJ1-5
V: TRBV7-9
D: .
size: .
CDR3: CASSLDTSGNNQPQHF
DNA: TGTGCCAGCAGCTTAGACACCTCCGGGAACAATCAGCCCCAGCATTTT

J: TRBJ1-1
V: TRBV19
D: TRBD1
size: .
CDR3: CASTRPRQGNTEAFF
DNA: TGTGCCAGTACTCGCCCCCGACAGGGGAACACTGAAGCTTTCTTT

J: TRBJ1-4
V: TRBV3-1/TRBV3-2
D: .
size: .
CDR3: CASSQDREVFF
DNA: TGTGCCAGCAGCCAAGACAGGGAGGTGTTTTTT

J: TRBJ2-7
V: TRBV21-1
D: .
size: .
CDR3: CASSYSYEQYF
DNA: TGTGCCAGCAGCTACTCCTACGAGCAGTACTTC

J: TRBJ2-5
V: TRBV5-4
D: .
size: .
CDR3: CASSSLAGETQYF
DNA: TGTGCCAGCAGCTCCCTTGCGGGAGAGACCCAGTACTTC

J: TRBJ1-4
V: TRBV7-6
D: TRBD1
size: .
CDR3: CASSLGETGINEKLFF
DNA: TGTGCCAGCAGCTTAGGAGAGACAGGGATTAATGAAAAACTGTTTTTT

J: TRBJ2-3
V: TRBV5-1
D: .
size: .
CDR3: CASSLWQETDTQYF
DNA: TGCGCCAGCAGCTTGTGGCAGGAAACAGATACGCAGTATTTT

J: TRBJ1-2
V: TRBV4-3
D: .
size: .
CDR3: CASSRDDTSQNGYTF
DNA: TGCGCCAGCAGCCGAGACGACACCTCCCAAAATGGCTACACCTTC

J: TRBJ1-1
V: TRBV3-1/TRBV3-2
D: .
size: .
CDR3: CASSSTAEMNTEAFF
DNA: TGTGCCAGCAGCAGTACTGCGGAGATGAACACTGAAGCTTTCTTT

J: TRBJ1-5
V: TRBV4-3
D: TRBD1
size: few
CDR3: CASSQAYRGSPDEPQHF
DNA: TGCGCCAGCAGCCAAGCCTACAGGGGCTCCCCCGACGAGCCCCAGCATTTT

J: TRBJ2-2
V: TRBV10-3
D: .
size: few
CDR3: CAISNTGRVDTGELFF
DNA: TGTGCCATCAGTAACACAGGGAGGGTGGACACCGGGGAGCTGTTTTTT

J: TRBJ1-3
V: TRBV5-6
D: .
size: .
CDR3: CASSLQTAGNTIYF
DNA: TGTGCCAGCAGCTTACAGACAGCTGGAAACACCATATATTTT

J: TRBJ2-7
V: TRBV25-1
D: .
size: .
CDR3: CASNSGKGYEQYF
DNA: TGTGCCAGCAACTCAGGGAAGGGCTACGAGCAGTACTTC

J: TRBJ2-1
V: TRBV27
D: .
size: .
CDR3: CASRPGAGQNNNEQFF
DNA: TGTGCCAGCAGGCCCGGGGCGGGACAGAACAACAATGAGCAGTTCTTC

J: TRBJ1-2
V: TRBV5-1
D: .
size: .
CDR3: CASSRDVFTSVYTF
DNA: TGCGCCAGCAGCAGAGATGTTTTTACGAGTGTCTACACCTTC

J: TRBJ1-2
V: TRBV19
D: TRBD1
size: once
CDR3: CASRPGQSNYGYTF
DNA: TGTGCCAGTCGACCGGGACAGTCTAACTATGGCTACACCTTC

J: TRBJ2-2
V: TRBV6-1
D: TRBD2
size: few
CDR3: CASSELAGGYGELFF
DNA: TGTGCCAGCAGTGAACTGGCGGGGGGTTACGGGGAGCTGTTTTTT

J: TRBJ1-1
V: TRBV7-2
D: .
size: .
CDR3: CASSLVKGPSRISEAFF
DNA: TGTGCCAGCAGCTTAGTGAAGGGGCCGAGTCGAATCAGTGAAGCTTTCTTT

J: TRBJ1-1
V: TRBV4-1
D: TRBD1
size: .
CDR3: CASSDRTGKNTEAFF
DNA: TGCGCCAGCAGCGACCGGACAGGGAAGAACACTGAAGCTTTCTTT

J: TRBJ1-5
V: TRBV19
D: TRBD1
size: .
CDR3: CASSNNRGQDQPQHF
DNA: TGTGCCAGTAGTAATAACAGGGGGCAGGATCAGCCCCAGCATTTT

J: TRBJ2-3
V: TRBV2
D: TRBD1
size: .
CDR3: CASSAPTGVGTDTQYF
DNA: TGTGCCAGCAGTGCGCCCACAGGGGTTGGCACAGATACGCAGTATTTT

J: TRBJ2-3
V: TRBV14
D: TRBD1
size: .
CDR3: CASSRTGQIPNTQYF
DNA: TGTGCCAGCAGCCGGACAGGACAGATTCCGAATACGCAGTATTTT

J: TRBJ2-1
V: TRBV6-1
D: .
size: few
CDR3: CASSEVLAYNHREFF
DNA: TGTGCCAGCAGTGAAGTACTAGCCTACAATCACCGGGAGTTCTTC

J: TRBJ2-3
V: TRBV4-3
D: TRBD1
size: .
CDR3: CASSQDGTGGTGTDTQYF
DNA: TGCGCCAGCAGCCAAGATGGGACAGGGGGCACGGGGACAGATACGCAGTATTTT

J: TRBJ1-2
V: TRBV29-1
D: .
size: once
CDR3: CSVVRGADDTF
DNA: TGCAGCGTTGTTCGGGGAGCGGACGACACCTTC

J: TRBJ1-1
V: TRBV7-9
D: .
size: .
CDR3: CASSFPRGNTEAFF
DNA: TGTGCCAGCAGCTTCCCCAGGGGGAACACTGAAGCTTTCTTT

J: TRBJ1-2
V: TRBV7-3
D: .
size: .
CDR3: CASSLTWRQGNSYTF
DNA: TGTGCCAGCAGCTTAACTTGGCGGCAGGGAAATAGCTACACCTTC

J: TRBJ2-5
V: TRBV4-1
D: TRBD2
size: .
CDR3: CASSSLTSHKETQYF
DNA: TGCGCCAGCAGTTCCTTGACTAGCCACAAAGAGACCCAGTACTTC

J: TRBJ1-5
V: TRBV6-1
D: .
size: .
CDR3: CASSESRGQPQHF
DNA: TGTGCCAGCAGTGAAAGTCGAGGTCAGCCCCAGCATTTT

J: TRBJ1-6
V: TRBV7-3
D: .
size: .
CDR3: CASSLSDRANSPLHF
DNA: TGTGCCAGCAGCTTAAGTGACAGAGCTAATTCACCCCTCCACTTT

J: TRBJ2-2
V: TRBV7-3
D: .
size: .
CDR3: CASSFGHRRNTGELFF
DNA: TGTGCCAGCAGCTTCGGACATAGACGAAACACCGGGGAGCTGTTTTTT

J: TRBJ2-4
V: TRBV7-8
D: .
size: .
CDR3: CASSLGGAQNIQYF
DNA: TGTGCCAGCAGCTTGGGGGGGGCCCAAAACATTCAGTACTTC

J: TRBJ1-2
V: TRBV5-6
D: .
size: few
CDR3: CASSLGQGIIYGYTF
DNA: TGTGCCAGCAGCTTGGGCCAGGGGATTATTTATGGCTACACCTTC

J: TRBJ1-2
V: TRBV4-3
D: TRBD1
size: .
CDR3: CASSQQYRDSYGYTF
DNA: TGCGCCAGCAGCCAACAATACCGGGACAGCTATGGCTACACCTTC

J: TRBJ2-5
V: TRBV5-1
D: TRBD1
size: .
CDR3: CATTRTGGFQETQYF
DNA: TGCGCCACCACGAGGACAGGGGGCTTCCAAGAGACCCAGTACTTC

J: TRBJ2-2
V: TRBV24-1
D: .
size: .
CDR3: CATSGGANTGELFF
DNA: TGTGCCACCAGTGGCGGAGCGAACACCGGGGAGCTGTTTTTT

J: TRBJ2-1
V: TRBV7-9
D: .
size: .
CDR3: CASTNGRGSAWYNEQFF
DNA: TGTGCCAGCACCAATGGGAGGGGGTCCGCTTGGTACAATGAGCAGTTCTTC

J: TRBJ1-1
V: TRBV7-9
D: .
size: once
CDR3: CASRGATEAFF
DNA: TGTGCCAGCCGTGGGGCTACTGAAGCTTTCTTT

J: TRBJ2-5
V: TRBV7-9
D: .
size: .
CDR3: CASSLDYETQYF
DNA: TGTGCCAGCAGCTTAGACTACGAGACCCAGTACTTC

J: TRBJ1-5
V: TRBV7-9
D: TRBD1
size: .
CDR3: CASSTHDRAYPYRNQPQHF
DNA: TGTGCCAGCAGCACCCACGACAGGGCCTACCCTTATCGCAATCAGCCCCAGCATTTT

J: TRBJ2-7
V: TRBV5-1
D: .
size: .
CDR3: CASSWDNSYEQYF
DNA: TGCGCCAGCAGCTGGGACAACTCCTACGAGCAGTACTTC

J: TRBJ2-2
V: TRBV10-3
D: .
size: .
CDR3: CAISNPGTLNTGELFF
DNA: TGTGCCATCAGTAACCCCGGGACACTGAACACCGGGGAGCTGTTTTTT

J: TRBJ2-5
V: TRBV19
D: TRBD2
size: .
CDR3: CASSIRLGLQETQYF
DNA: TGTGCCAGTAGCATTAGATTGGGACTACAAGAGACCCAGTACTTC

J: TRBJ1-4
V: TRBV6-5
D: .
size: .
CDR3: CASRGADEKLFF
DNA: TGTGCCAGCAGGGGGGCGGATGAAAAACTGTTTTTT

J: TRBJ2-5
V: TRBV11-3
D: TRBD1
size: .
CDR3: CASSLRQGSIETQYF
DNA: TGTGCCAGCAGCTTACGACAGGGAAGTATAGAGACCCAGTACTTC

J: TRBJ2-7
V: TRBV7-6
D: TRBD2
size: .
CDR3: CASSRGLAGGSYEQYF
DNA: TGTGCCAGCAGCCGGGGGCTAGCGGGTGGGTCCTACGAGCAGTACTTC

J: TRBJ2-7
V: TRBV25-1
D: .
size: .
CDR3: CASSDPRGAGSHEQYF
DNA: TGTGCCAGCAGTGATCCCAGGGGGGCAGGATCCCACGAGCAGTACTTC